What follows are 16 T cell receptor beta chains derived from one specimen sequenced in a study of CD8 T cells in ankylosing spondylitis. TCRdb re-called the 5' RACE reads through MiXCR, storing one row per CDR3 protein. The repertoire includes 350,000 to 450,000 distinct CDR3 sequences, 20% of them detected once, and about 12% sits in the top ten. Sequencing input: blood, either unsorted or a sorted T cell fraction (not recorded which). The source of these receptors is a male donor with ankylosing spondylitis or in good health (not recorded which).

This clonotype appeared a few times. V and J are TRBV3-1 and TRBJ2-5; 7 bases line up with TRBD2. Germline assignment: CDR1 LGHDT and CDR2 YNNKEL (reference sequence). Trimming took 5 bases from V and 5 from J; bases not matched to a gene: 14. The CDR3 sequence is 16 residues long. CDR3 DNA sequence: TGTGCCAGCAGCGACCCCGCCCGACTAGCTCTGGAGACCCAGTACTTC. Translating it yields CASSDPARLALETQYF.

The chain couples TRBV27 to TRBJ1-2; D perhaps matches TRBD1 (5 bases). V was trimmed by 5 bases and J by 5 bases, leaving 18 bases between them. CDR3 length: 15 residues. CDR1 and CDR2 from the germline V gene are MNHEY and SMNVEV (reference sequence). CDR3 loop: CASSPGTLENYGYTF. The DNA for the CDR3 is TGTGCCAGCAGTCCCGGGACGTTAGAAAATTATGGCTACACCTTC.

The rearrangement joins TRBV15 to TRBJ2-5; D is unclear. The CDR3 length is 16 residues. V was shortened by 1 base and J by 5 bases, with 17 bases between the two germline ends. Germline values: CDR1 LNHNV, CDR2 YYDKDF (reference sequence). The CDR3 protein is CATSRVRGRWRETQYF. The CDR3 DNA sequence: TGTGCCACCAGCAGAGTGCGTGGCAGGTGGCGGGAGACCCAGTACTTC. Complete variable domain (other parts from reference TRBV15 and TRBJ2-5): DAMVIQNPRYQVTQFGKPVTLSCSQTLNHNVMYWYQQKSSQAPKLLFHYYDKDFNNEADTPDNFQSRRPNTSFCFLDIRSPGLGDTAMYLCATSRVRGRWRETQYFGPGTRLLVL.

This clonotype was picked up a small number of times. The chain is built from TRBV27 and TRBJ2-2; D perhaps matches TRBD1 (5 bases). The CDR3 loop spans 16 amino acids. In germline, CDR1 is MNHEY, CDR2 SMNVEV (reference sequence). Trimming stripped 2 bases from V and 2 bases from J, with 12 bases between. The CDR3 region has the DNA TGTGCCAGCAGTTTAAATCAAGGGGATAACACCGGGGAGCTGTTTTTT. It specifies CASSLNQGDNTGELFF.

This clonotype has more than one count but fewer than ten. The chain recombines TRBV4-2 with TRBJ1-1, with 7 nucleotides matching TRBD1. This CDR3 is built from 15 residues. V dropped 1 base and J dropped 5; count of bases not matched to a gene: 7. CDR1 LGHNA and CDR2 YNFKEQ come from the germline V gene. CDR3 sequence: CASSQGTGAGTEAFF. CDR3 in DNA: TGTGCCAGCAGCCAAGGAACAGGGGCGGGTACTGAAGCTTTCTTT.

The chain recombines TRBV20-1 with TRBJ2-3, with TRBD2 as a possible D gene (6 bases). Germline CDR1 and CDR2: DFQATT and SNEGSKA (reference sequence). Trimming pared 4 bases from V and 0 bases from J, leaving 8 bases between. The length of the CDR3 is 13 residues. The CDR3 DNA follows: TGCAGTGCTACTAGCGCCAGCACAGATACGCAGTATTTT. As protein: CSATSASTDTQYF.

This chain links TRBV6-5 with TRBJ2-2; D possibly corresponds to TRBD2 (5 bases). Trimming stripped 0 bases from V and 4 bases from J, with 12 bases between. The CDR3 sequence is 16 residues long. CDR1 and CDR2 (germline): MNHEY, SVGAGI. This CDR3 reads CASSYSLAGFTGELFF. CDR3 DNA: TGTGCCAGCAGTTACTCTCTCGCGGGTTTCACCGGGGAGCTGTTTTTT.

The CDR3 sequence: CASFVGPETQYF. The DNA of the CDR3 is TGTGCCAGCTTTGTAGGGCCAGAGACCCAGTACTTC. J is TRBJ2-5 and V is TRBV2; no firm D call. Per the germline V gene, CDR1 is SNHLY and CDR2 is FYNNEI. The CDR3 is made up of 12 amino acids. Trimming removed 8 bases at V and 4 bases at J, with 11 bases between.

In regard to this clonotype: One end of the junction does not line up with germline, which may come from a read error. The CDR3 DNA sequence: TGCGCCAGCCGCCAGGGCAACACAGATACGCAGTATTTT. As protein: CASRQGNTDTQYF. The chain is built from TRBV4-1 and TRBJ2-3; tentatively, D is TRBD1 (5 bases). From germline, CDR1 is MGHRA and CDR2 YSYEKL. CDR3 length: 13 residues.

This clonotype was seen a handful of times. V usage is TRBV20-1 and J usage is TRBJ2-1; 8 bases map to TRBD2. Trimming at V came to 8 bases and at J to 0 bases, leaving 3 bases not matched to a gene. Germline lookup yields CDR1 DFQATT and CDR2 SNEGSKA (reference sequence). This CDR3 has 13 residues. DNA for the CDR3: TGCAGTCTCACTAGCGGCTCCTACAATGAGCAGTTCTTC. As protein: CSLTSGSYNEQFF.

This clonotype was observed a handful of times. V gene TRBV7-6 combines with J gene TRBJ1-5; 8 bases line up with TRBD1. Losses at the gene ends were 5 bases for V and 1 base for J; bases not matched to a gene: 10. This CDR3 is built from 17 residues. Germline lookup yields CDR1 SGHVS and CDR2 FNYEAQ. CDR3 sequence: CASSLDRGGKSNQPQHF. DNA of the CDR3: TGTGCCAGCAGCCTTGACAGGGGAGGGAAGAGCAATCAGCCCCAGCATTTT.

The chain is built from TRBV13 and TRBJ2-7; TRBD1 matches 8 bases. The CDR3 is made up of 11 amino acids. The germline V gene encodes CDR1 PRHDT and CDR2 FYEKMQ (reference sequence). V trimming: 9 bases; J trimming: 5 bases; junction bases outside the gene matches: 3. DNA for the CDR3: TGTGCCAGAGGACAGGGCCACGAGCAGTACTTC. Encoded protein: CARGQGHEQYF.

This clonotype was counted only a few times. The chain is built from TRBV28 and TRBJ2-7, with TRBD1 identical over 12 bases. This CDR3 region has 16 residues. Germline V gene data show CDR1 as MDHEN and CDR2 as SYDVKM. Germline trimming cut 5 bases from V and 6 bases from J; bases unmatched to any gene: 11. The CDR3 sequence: CASSPRAGQGALEQYF. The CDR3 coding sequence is TGTGCCAGCAGTCCCCGAGCGGGACAGGGGGCGCTCGAGCAGTACTTC.

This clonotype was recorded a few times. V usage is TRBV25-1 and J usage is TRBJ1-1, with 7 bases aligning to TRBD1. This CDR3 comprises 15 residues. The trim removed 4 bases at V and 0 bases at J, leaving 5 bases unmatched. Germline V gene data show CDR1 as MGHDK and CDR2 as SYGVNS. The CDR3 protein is CASSGIGTVNTEAFF. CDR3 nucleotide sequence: TGTGCCAGCAGTGGAATCGGGACAGTGAACACTGAAGCTTTCTTT. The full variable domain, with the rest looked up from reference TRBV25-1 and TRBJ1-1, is EADIYQTPRYLVIGTGKKITLECSQTMGHDKMYWYQQDPGMELHLIHYSYGVNSTEKGDLSSESTVSRIRTEHFPLTLESARPSHTSQYLCASSGIGTVNTEAFFGQGTRLTVV.

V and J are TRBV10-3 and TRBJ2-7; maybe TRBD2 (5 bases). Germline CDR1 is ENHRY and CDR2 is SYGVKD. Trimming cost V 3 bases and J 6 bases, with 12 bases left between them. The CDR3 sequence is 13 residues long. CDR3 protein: CAISDPDAGEQYF. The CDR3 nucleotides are TGTGCCATCAGTGATCCGGACGCGGGCGAGCAGTACTTC.

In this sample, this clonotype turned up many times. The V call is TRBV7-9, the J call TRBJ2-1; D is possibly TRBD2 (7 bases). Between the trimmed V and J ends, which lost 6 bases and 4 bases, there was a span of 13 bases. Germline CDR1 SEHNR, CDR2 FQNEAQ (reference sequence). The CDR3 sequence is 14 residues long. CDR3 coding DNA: TGTGCCAGCAGTTCCGGGGGGCCATACAATGAGCAGTTCTTC. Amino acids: CASSSGGPYNEQFF.